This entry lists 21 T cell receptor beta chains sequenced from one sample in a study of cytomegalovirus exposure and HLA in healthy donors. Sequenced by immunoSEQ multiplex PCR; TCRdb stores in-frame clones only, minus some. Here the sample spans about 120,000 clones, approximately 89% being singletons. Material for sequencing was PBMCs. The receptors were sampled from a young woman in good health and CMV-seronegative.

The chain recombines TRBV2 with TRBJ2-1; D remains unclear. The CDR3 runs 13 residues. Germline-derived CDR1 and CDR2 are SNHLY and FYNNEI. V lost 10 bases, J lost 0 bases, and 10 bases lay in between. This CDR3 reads CATQQSSYNEQFF. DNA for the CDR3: TGTGCCACCCAACAGAGCTCCTACAATGAGCAGTTCTTC.

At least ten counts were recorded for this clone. This CDR3 reads CASSPLHQGGAEQYF. As DNA, the CDR3 is TGTGCCAGCAGCCCCCTACACCAAGGGGGGGCTGAGCAGTACTTC. The chain joins TRBV9 to TRBJ2-7; maybe TRBD2 (7 bases). This CDR3 has 15 amino acids. V lost 4 bases to trimming and J lost 7 bases, with 21 bases between them. The germline V gene has CDR1 SGDLS and CDR2 YYNGEE.

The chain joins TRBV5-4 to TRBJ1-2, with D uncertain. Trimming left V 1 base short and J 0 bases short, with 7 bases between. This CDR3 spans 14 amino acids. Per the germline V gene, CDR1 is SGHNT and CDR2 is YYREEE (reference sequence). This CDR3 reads CASSLSEANYGYTF. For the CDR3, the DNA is TGTGCCAGCAGCTTGAGCGAAGCTAACTATGGCTACACCTTC. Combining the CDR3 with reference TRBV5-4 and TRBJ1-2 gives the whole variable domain ETGVTQSPTHLIKTRGQQVTLRCSSQSGHNTVSWYQQALGQGPQFIFQYYREEENGRGNFPPRFSGLQFPNYSSELNVNALELDDSALYLCASSLSEANYGYTFGSGTRLTVV.

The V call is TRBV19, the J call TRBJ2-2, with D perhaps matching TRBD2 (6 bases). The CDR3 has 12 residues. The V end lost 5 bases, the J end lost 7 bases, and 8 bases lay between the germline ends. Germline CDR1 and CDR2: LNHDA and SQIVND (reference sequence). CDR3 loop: CASSRDFGELFF. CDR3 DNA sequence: TGTGCCAGTAGTCGGGACTTCGGGGAGCTGTTTTTT.

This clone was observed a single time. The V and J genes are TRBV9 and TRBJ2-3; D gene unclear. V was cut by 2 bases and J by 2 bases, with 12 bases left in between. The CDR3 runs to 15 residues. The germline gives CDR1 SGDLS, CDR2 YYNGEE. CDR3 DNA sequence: TGTGCCAGCAGCGTTATGACGGGTATCACAGATACGCAGTATTTT. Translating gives CASSVMTGITDTQYF.

The CDR3 reads CASSESGISGSPAPYNEQFF. The CDR3 DNA reads as TGCGCCAGCAGTGAGTCGGGGATCAGCGGGAGCCCGGCTCCCTACAATGAGCAGTTCTTC. The chain joins TRBV10-1 to TRBJ2-1, with 8 bases lining up with TRBD2. The CDR3 is made up of 20 amino acids. Germline-derived CDR1 and CDR2 are WNHNN and SYGVQD (reference sequence). The V segment lost 0 bases and the J segment 2 bases; nucleotides outside the gene matches: 15.

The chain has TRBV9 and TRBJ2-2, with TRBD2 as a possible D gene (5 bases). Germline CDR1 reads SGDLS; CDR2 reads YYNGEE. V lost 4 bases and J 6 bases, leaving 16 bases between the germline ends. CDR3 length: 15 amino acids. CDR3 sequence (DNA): TGTGCCAGCAGCAGGACTGCCGGTTGGTCCGGGGAGCTGTTTTTT. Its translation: CASSRTAGWSGELFF. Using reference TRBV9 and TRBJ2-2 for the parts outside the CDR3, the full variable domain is DSGVTQTPKHLITATGQRVTLRCSPRSGDLSVYWYQQSLDQGLQFLIQYYNGEERAKGNILERFSAQQFPDLHSELNLSSLELGDSALYFCASSRTAGWSGELFFGEGSRLTVL.

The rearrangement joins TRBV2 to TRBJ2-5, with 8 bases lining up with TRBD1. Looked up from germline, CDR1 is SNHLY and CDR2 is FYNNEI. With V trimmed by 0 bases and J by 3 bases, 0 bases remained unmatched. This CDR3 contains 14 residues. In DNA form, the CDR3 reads TGTGCCAGCAGTGAAGCGGACAGGGAAGAGACCCAGTACTTC. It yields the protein CASSEADREETQYF.

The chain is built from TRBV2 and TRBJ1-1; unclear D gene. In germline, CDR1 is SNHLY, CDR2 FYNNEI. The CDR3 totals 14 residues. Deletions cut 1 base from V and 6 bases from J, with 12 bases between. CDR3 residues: CASSEVGQSAEAFF. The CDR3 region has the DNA TGTGCCAGCAGTGAAGTTGGTCAGTCCGCTGAAGCTTTCTTT.

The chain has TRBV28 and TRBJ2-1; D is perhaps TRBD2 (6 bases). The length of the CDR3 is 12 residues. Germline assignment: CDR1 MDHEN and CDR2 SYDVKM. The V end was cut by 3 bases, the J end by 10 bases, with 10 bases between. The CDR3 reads CASSLGLAEQFF. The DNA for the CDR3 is TGTGCCAGCAGTTTGGGGCTAGCGGAGCAGTTCTTC.

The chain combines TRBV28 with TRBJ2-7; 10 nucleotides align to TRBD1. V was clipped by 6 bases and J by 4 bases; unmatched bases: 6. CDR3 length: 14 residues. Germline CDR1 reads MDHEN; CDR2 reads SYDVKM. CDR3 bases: TGTGCCAGCAGGAGACAGGGGGCAATTTACGAGCAGTACTTC. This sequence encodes CASRRQGAIYEQYF.

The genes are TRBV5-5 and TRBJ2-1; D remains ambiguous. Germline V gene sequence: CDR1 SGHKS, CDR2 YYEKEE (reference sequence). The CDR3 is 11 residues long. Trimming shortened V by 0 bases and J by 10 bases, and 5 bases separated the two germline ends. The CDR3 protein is CASSLGQEQFF. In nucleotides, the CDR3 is TGTGCCAGCAGCTTGGGGCAGGAGCAGTTCTTC.

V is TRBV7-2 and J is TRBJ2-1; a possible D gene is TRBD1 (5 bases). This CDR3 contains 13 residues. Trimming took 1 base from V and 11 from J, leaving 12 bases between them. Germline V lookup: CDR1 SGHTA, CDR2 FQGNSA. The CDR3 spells CASSLDNTDKQFF. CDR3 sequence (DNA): TGTGCCAGCAGCTTAGACAATACGGACAAGCAGTTCTTC.

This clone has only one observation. The CDR3 region is CAWSAMTSGSDEQYF. The CDR3 nucleotides are TGTGCCTGGAGTGCGATGACTAGCGGGAGTGACGAGCAGTACTTC. The gene calls are TRBV30 and TRBJ2-7; TRBD2 matches 12 bases. The V gene end was trimmed by 1 base and the J gene end by 5 bases; junction bases not matched to a gene: 6. Germline lookup yields CDR1 GTSNPN and CDR2 SVGIG (reference sequence). The CDR3 loop spans 15 amino acids.

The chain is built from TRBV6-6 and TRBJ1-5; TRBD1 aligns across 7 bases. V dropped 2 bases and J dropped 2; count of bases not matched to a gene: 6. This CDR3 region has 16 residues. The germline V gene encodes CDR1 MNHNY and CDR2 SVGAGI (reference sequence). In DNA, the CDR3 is TGTGCCAGCAGTTACCCCCAGGGGGAGGGCAATCAGCCCCAGCATTTT. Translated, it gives CASSYPQGEGNQPQHF.

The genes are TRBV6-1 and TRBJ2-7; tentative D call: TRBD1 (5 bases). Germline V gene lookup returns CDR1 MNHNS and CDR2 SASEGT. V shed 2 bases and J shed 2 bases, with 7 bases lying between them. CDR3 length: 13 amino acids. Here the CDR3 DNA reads TGTGCCAGCAGTGAACCAGGGCCCTACGAGCAGTACGTC. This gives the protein CASSEPGPYEQYV.

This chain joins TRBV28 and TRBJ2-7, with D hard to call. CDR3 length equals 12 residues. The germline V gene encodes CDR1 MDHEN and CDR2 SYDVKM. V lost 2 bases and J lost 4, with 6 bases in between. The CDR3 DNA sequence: TGTGCCAGCAGTTTAAACCGGTACGAGCAGTACTTC. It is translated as CASSLNRYEQYF.

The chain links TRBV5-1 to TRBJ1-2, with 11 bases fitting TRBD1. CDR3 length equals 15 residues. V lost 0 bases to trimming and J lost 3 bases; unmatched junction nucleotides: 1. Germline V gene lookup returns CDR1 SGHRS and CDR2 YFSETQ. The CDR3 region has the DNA TGCGCCAGCAGCTTGGGGACAGGGGGCGACTATGGCTACACCTTC. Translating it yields CASSLGTGGDYGYTF. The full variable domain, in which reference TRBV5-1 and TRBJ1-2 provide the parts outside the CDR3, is KAGVTQTPRYLIKTRGQQVTLSCSPISGHRSVSWYQQTPGQGLQFLFEYFSETQRNKGNFPGRFSGRQFSNSRSEMNVSTLELGDSALYLCASSLGTGGDYGYTFGSGTRLTVV.

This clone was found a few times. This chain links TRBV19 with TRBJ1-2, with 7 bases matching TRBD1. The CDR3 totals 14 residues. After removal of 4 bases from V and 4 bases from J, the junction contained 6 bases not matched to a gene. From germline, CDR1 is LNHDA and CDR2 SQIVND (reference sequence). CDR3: CASSTNGQVYGYTF. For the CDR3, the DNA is TGTGCCAGTAGTACAAACGGACAGGTCTATGGCTACACCTTC.

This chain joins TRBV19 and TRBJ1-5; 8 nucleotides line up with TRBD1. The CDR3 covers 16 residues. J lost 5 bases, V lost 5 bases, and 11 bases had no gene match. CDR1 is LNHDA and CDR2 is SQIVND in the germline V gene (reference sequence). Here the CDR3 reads CASSFRRQGLDQPQHF. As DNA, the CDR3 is TGTGCCAGTAGTTTTCGCCGACAGGGGCTTGATCAGCCCCAGCATTTT.

The DNA of the CDR3 is TGTGCCAGCAGTGGGGACCGAGACAGGGGCGCGGACACTGAAGCTTTCTTT. It yields the protein CASSGDRDRGADTEAFF. This chain connects TRBV2 to TRBJ1-1, with TRBD1 matching 8 bases. The CDR3 is made up of 17 amino acids. In germline, CDR1 is SNHLY, CDR2 FYNNEI. The junction had 13 bases not matched to a gene; V was cut back by 4 bases and J by 3 bases.